The source of this T cell receptor beta chain is a study of cytomegalovirus exposure and HLA in healthy donors. The PCR contained 60 Vbeta and 13 Jbeta primers. Profiling relied on immunoSEQ multiplex PCR, and the TCRdb table lists in-frame clones only, not all of them. The data hold about 130,000 clones, with approximately 80% observed a single time. Germline CDR1 is SGHTA and CDR2 is FQGNSA. This CDR3 spans 16 amino acids. V was clipped by 0 bases and J by 3 bases; unmatched bases: 4. The V and J genes are TRBV7-2 and TRBJ2-1; 8 nucleotides match TRBD2. This clonotype was sampled from a man aged 40-50 years in good health and CMV-seronegative. The sample consisted of PBMCs. As DNA, the CDR3 is TGTGCCAGCAGCTTAGCCGGGACTAGTAACTACAATGAGCAGTTCTTC. It specifies CASSLAGTSNYNEQFF.